This T cell receptor beta chain was recovered during a study of control samples from healthy donors and cancer patients. CDR1 and CDR2 from the germline V gene are SNHLY and FYNNEI. CDR3 size: 15 residues. Unmatched junction bases numbered 9, after V lost 6 bases and J lost 3 bases. TCRdb's table, derived via immunoSEQ multiplex PCR, lists solely in-frame clones and lacks some. The table lists about 180,000 clones, approximately 94% of them singletons. The receptor was derived from a woman aged 18-30 years in good health. V usage is TRBV2 and J usage is TRBJ1-2; 8 nucleotides align to TRBD1. Sequencing used blood. CDR3 protein: CASSIPQGADYGYTF. The CDR3 DNA is TGTGCCAGCAGCATCCCCCAGGGGGCCGACTATGGCTACACCTTC.